The clone carrying this TCR beta chain has only a few counts. Its cognate antigen is unknown. What was amplified from RNA transcripts were TCR beta CDR3 regions. HTBI primers were employed in a first-round RT-PCR of the TCR CDR3. TCRdb used MiXCR to reprocess the multiplex PCR reads, holding one entry per CDR3 protein. In the table there are over 500,000 distinct CDR3 sequences, around 15% of which are singletons. This record belongs to a study of T cells in Graves' hyperthyroidism and ophthalmopathy. Study-level results: A 13 V-J model separated ophthalmopathy from stable hyperthyroidism.

Germline lookup yields CDR1 LNHDA and CDR2 SQIVND (reference sequence). V lost 8 bases, J lost 10 bases, and 12 bases lay in between. The CDR3 is made up of 12 amino acids. Absence of ophthalmopathy progression within 18 months defined stable Graves' hyperthyroidism. Uncontrolled infection, other autoimmune disease, pregnancy or lactation barred patients from enrollment. Sequencing input: blood. The J gene is TRBJ1-6, the V gene TRBV19, with D perhaps TRBD1 (5 bases). This TCR was recovered from a woman between 40 and 50 years old with Graves' hyperthyroidism. The CDR3 DNA follows: TGTGCCAGTGGAGTCCGGGACTCACCCCTCCACTTT. It yields the protein CASGVRDSPLHF.